The clone carrying this T cell receptor (beta chain) was detected ten times or more. Assembly of TCR beta libraries relied on iRepertoire HTBI primers together with Arm-PCR of CDR3 regions. TCRdb re-called the multiplex PCR reads through MiXCR, storing one row per CDR3 protein. The sample holds more than 300,000 distinct CDR3 sequences; roughly a sixth are singletons and the top ten take about 20%. Indicated time point: newly diagnosed GD, antithyroid drugs for less than 3 months. PBMCs were the source of the RNA used for TCR sequencing. These data originate in a study of regulatory T cells in long-lasting Graves disease. Germline CDR1 SGHKS, CDR2 YYEKEE (reference sequence). V was pared by 0 bases and J by 1 base, with 16 bases between. The length of the CDR3 is 17 residues.

The receptor was isolated from a female donor with Graves disease. This chain joins TRBV5-5 and TRBJ1-2, with D possibly TRBD1 on 6 matching bases. The specimen comprised peripheral blood mononuclear cells (PBMCs), sampled at new diagnosis, from a patient treated with antithyroid drugs. In DNA form, the CDR3 reads TGTGCCAGCAGCTTGGGGGCAGGGGCCGTTGATAACTATGGCTACACCTTC. Amino acid sequence: CASSLGAGAVDNYGYTF.